This TCR beta chain was recorded in a study of identical twins. In this sample, this clonotype turned up a few times. Antigen unknown. The study's findings and limits: Insertions ran lower in abundant cord blood beta clonotypes, though not in memory repertoires.

Deletions cut 7 bases from V and 0 bases from J, with 9 bases between. The CDR3 spans 13 residues. Germline V gives CDR1 WSHSY, CDR2 SAAADI. TCRdb processed the 5' RACE reads anew with MiXCR; each CDR3 protein has one entry. The data show about 530,000 distinct CDR3 sequences, with about 22% seen just once and 0.4% to 0.6% held by the top ten. These same data were also listed under a study on yellow fever vaccine responses in identical twins. That study reports: The T cell response to vaccination in identical twins was reportedly partly convergent and partly personalized.

This sequence joins TRBV10-2 and TRBJ1-2, with D perhaps TRBD1 (6 bases). Input material: CD4+ T cells sorted from blood. The sequence was obtained from a woman younger than 35 in good health. DNA of the CDR3: TGCGCCAGCACAGGGGACTCTAACTATGGCTACACCTTC. The encoded protein is CASTGDSNYGYTF.